Each of the 10 T cell receptor beta chains below was sequenced from the same sample in a study of T-cell memory formation after mild COVID-19. TCRdb ran MiXCR on the 5' RACE reads and lists one entry per CDR3 protein. The sample has fewer than 400,000 distinct CDR3 sequences; 15% to 20% are singletons. Sequences were obtained from PBMCs or a T cell subset sorted from them (not recorded which). These receptors all stem from a man between 18 and 29 years old who had mild COVID-19 (a few samples of this study predate the infection). Cell type and time point are not known.

The J gene is TRBJ1-1, the V gene TRBV6-5, with D perhaps TRBD1 (5 bases). Trimming removed 2 bases at V and 12 bases at J, with 22 bases between. The CDR3 is 15 residues long. Germline CDR1 reads MNHEY; CDR2 reads SVGAGI. The CDR3 coding sequence is TGTGCCAGCAGTTACCCAACCTCCGGAGGGGATAACACTTTCTTT. Translated, it gives CASSYPTSGGDNTFF.

This chain joins TRBV5-5 and TRBJ2-3; perhaps D is TRBD1 or TRBD2 (6 bases each). Germline CDR1 is SGHKS and CDR2 is YYEKEE (reference sequence). Trimming removed 2 bases at V and 2 bases at J, with 12 bases between. The CDR3 loop spans 15 amino acids. Here the CDR3 reads CASSFRGPFTDTQYF. CDR3 bases: TGTGCCAGCAGCTTCCGGGGGCCTTTCACAGATACGCAGTATTTT.

V usage is TRBV7-2 and J usage is TRBJ1-2; D is possibly TRBD1 (5 bases). Germline lookup yields CDR1 SGHTA and CDR2 FQGNSA. The V gene lost 1 base and the J gene lost 4 bases, with 19 bases spanning the gap. The CDR3 contains 17 residues. CDR3 sequence: CASSLEGRRFRGYGYTF. The DNA for the CDR3 is TGTGCCAGCAGCTTAGAGGGGCGACGCTTCCGGGGCTATGGCTACACCTTC.

This CDR3 reads CASSPPGTAAGELFF. The CDR3 nucleotides are TGTGCCAGCAGCCCACCCGGGACAGCGGCCGGGGAGCTGTTTTTT. This chain links TRBV14 with TRBJ2-2, with 7 nucleotides matching TRBD1. This CDR3 contains 15 residues. CDR1 and CDR2 (germline): SGHDN, FVKESK. V gave up 4 bases and J gave up 6 bases; unmatched junction bases: 8.

The chain is built from TRBV7-9 and TRBJ2-3; D uncertain. Germline CDR1 SEHNR, CDR2 FQNEAQ (reference sequence). V lost 5 bases to trimming and J lost 4 bases, with 10 bases between them. This CDR3 contains 13 residues. The CDR3 loop is CASSPSVPDTQYF. CDR3 in DNA: TGTGCCAGCAGCCCCTCCGTCCCAGATACGCAGTATTTT.

The chain carries TRBV7-2 and TRBJ2-3; no definite D call. The V end lost 5 bases, the J end lost 2 bases, and 11 bases lay between the germline ends. Germline V gives CDR1 SGHTA, CDR2 FQGNSA. This CDR3 comprises 14 residues. Here the CDR3 DNA reads TGTGCCAGCAGCCAAACCCGAGACACAGATACGCAGTATTTT. Translated: CASSQTRDTDTQYF. Looking up the rest from reference TRBV7-2 and TRBJ2-3 gives the full variable domain: GAGVSQSPSNKVTEKGKDVELRCDPISGHTALYWYRQSLGQGLEFLIYFQGNSAPDKSGLPSDRFSAERTGGSVSTLTIQRTQQEDSAVYLCASSQTRDTDTQYFGPGTRLTVL.

The rearrangement joins TRBV5-4 to TRBJ2-7; D is unclear. The V and J ends lost 5 bases and 2 bases respectively, with 17 bases between them. This CDR3 has 15 amino acids. Germline V CDR1 and CDR2: SGHNT, YYREEE (reference sequence). Written as DNA, the CDR3 is TGTGCCAGCAGAAGTCCCAAGGGTGCGGCCTACGAGCAGTACTTC. It encodes CASRSPKGAAYEQYF.

This clonotype showed up many times. The rearrangement uses TRBV7-2 and TRBJ2-1; the D gene is possibly TRBD1 (5 bases). Germline lookup yields CDR1 SGHTA and CDR2 FQGNSA. The V end lost 3 bases, the J end lost 6 bases, and 12 bases lay between the germline ends. The CDR3 covers 14 residues. The CDR3 is CASSLGSQGNEQFF. The DNA for the CDR3 is TGTGCCAGCAGCTTGGGTTCCCAGGGCAATGAGCAGTTCTTC.

This clonotype has more than one count but fewer than ten. J is TRBJ2-3 and V is TRBV4-3, with 10 bases matching TRBD2. The CDR3 is 19 residues long. After removal of 1 base from V and 0 bases from J, the junction contained 10 bases not matched to a gene. Germline assignment: CDR1 LGHNA and CDR2 YSLEER. CDR3 residues: CASSQGRIAGGSSTDTQYF. CDR3 nucleotide sequence: TGCGCCAGCAGCCAAGGGAGGATAGCGGGGGGCTCTAGCACAGATACGCAGTATTTT.

The V call is TRBV20-1, the J call TRBJ2-5, with D possibly TRBD1 on 6 matching bases. CDR1 is DFQATT and CDR2 is SNEGSKA in the germline V gene (reference sequence). The CDR3 sequence is 13 residues long. V lost 3 bases and J 1 base, leaving 9 bases between the germline ends. Here the CDR3 DNA reads TGCAGTGCTAGTAGGGGGAGCCAAGAGACCCAGTACTTC. Amino acid sequence: CSASRGSQETQYF.